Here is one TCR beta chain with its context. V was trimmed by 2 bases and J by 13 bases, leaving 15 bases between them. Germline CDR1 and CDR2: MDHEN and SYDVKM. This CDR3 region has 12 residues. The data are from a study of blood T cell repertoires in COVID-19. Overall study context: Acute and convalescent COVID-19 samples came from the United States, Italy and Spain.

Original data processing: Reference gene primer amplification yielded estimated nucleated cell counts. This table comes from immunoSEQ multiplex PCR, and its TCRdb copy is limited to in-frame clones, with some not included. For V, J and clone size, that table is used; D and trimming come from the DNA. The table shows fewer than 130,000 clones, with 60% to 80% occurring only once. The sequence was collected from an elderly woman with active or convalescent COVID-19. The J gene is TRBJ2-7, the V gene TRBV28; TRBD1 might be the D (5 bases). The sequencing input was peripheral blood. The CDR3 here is CASSLRGTSIYF. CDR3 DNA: TGTGCCAGCAGTTTAAGGGGCACAAGCATATACTTC.